The 10 T cell receptor beta chains presented below share a single source sample, sequenced in a study of blood T cell repertoires in COVID-19. Data came from immunoSEQ multiplex PCR; TCRdb stores just in-frame clones and leaves some out. The table lists about 240,000 clones, around 86% of them singletons. Sequenced sample: PBMCs or T cells enriched from blood (not recorded which). The origin of the receptors is a woman aged 40 to 49 with acute COVID-19.

The chain employs TRBV19 and TRBJ2-7; the match to TRBD1 covers 8 bases. The J segment lost 3 bases and the V segment lost 5 bases, leaving 6 bases of the junction unmatched. The CDR3 contains 14 residues. The germline V gene encodes CDR1 LNHDA and CDR2 SQIVND (reference sequence). In DNA, the CDR3 is TGTGCCAGTAGTTCCCAGGGGGCGGACTACGAGCAGTACTTC. The encoded protein is CASSSQGADYEQYF.

This clone occurred a few times. The CDR3 loop is CASSTLDSSGTIYF. DNA for the CDR3: TGTGCCAGTAGTACCTTGGACAGCTCAGGCACCATATATTTT. The chain uses TRBV19 and TRBJ1-3, with TRBD1 as a possible D gene (6 bases). V was trimmed by 4 bases and J by 9 bases, leaving 16 bases between them. The CDR3 runs to 14 residues. The germline gives CDR1 LNHDA, CDR2 SQIVND (reference sequence).

The chain uses TRBV19 and TRBJ2-5, with D possibly being TRBD2 (5 bases). Germline V gene sequence: CDR1 LNHDA, CDR2 SQIVND (reference sequence). V lost 3 bases and J 0 bases, leaving 14 bases between the germline ends. The CDR3 spans 16 residues. The DNA for the CDR3 is TGTGCCAGTAGTATTATAGCGTTTAGGGACCAAGAGACCCAGTACTTC. Translated: CASSIIAFRDQETQYF.

The genes are TRBV6-1 and TRBJ1-2; D not certain. The CDR3 has 15 amino acids. V was trimmed by 2 bases and J by 4 bases, leaving 14 bases between them. Germline CDR1 and CDR2: MNHNS and SASEGT. The DNA of the CDR3 is TGTGCCAGCAGTGAACAGGACGCCAGCGGCTATGGCTACACCTTC. As protein: CASSEQDASGYGYTF.

This clone was seen once. CDR3: CASSRRQGGTGANVLTF. The CDR3, as DNA: TGTGCCAGCAGCCGGAGACAGGGCGGTACAGGGGCCAACGTCCTGACTTTC. This rearrangement joins TRBV13 to TRBJ2-6; TRBD1 matches at 7 bases. This CDR3 contains 17 residues. Germline V lookup: CDR1 PRHDT, CDR2 FYEKMQ (reference sequence). V dropped 5 bases and J dropped 4; count of bases not matched to a gene: 11.

CDR3 DNA: TGTGCCATCCAACCTGACACAAACTATGGCTACACCTTC. It specifies CAIQPDTNYGYTF. This chain uses TRBV10-3 with TRBJ1-2; D ambiguous. Per germline, CDR1 ENHRY and CDR2 SYGVKD. Trimming removed 8 bases at V and 2 bases at J, with 12 bases between. The CDR3 runs 13 residues.

V and J are TRBV24-1 and TRBJ2-2, with a weak D call TRBD1 (5 bases). V lost 4 bases, J lost 2 bases, and 22 bases lay in between. Germline CDR1 and CDR2: KGHDR and SFDVKD. The CDR3 has 19 residues. For the CDR3, the DNA is TGTGCCACCAGTGACAAAAAGGGGAAGACTGGCCCAAACACCGGGGAGCTGTTTTTT. Translation: CATSDKKGKTGPNTGELFF.

The V gene is TRBV7-6, the J gene TRBJ2-5, with 8 positions matching TRBD2. The CDR3 contains 15 residues. V was clipped by 1 base and J by 5 bases; unmatched bases: 6. Germline CDR1 and CDR2: SGHVS and FNYEAQ. CDR3 residues: CASSLGGTSGETQYF. The CDR3 coding sequence is TGTGCCAGCAGCTTAGGGGGGACTAGTGGTGAGACCCAGTACTTC.

The J gene is TRBJ1-1, the V gene TRBV11-2; TRBD1 aligns across 9 bases. The germline gives CDR1 SGHAT, CDR2 FQNNGV. V dropped 4 bases and J dropped 7; count of bases not matched to a gene: 7. The CDR3 runs to 14 residues. The CDR3 is CASSSPDRGGEAFF. In DNA, the CDR3 is TGTGCCAGCAGCTCTCCTGACAGGGGGGGTGAAGCTTTCTTT.

This sequence joins TRBV18 and TRBJ1-6; TRBD1 matches 9 bases. The ends lost 2 bases at V and 0 bases at J; junction bases unmatched: 8. The CDR3 covers 19 residues. CDR1 and CDR2 from the germline V gene are KGHSH and LQKENI. CDR3 nucleotide sequence: TGTGCCAGCTCACCATTGGGACAGGGCCTTAGCTCCTATAATTCACCCCTCCACTTT. Translated, it gives CASSPLGQGLSSYNSPLHF. Full variable domain (missing parts from reference TRBV18 and TRBJ1-6): NAGVMQNPRHLVRRRGQEARLRCSPMKGHSHVYWYRQLPEEGLKFMVYLQKENIIDESGMPKERFSAEFPKEGPSILRIQQVVRGDSAAYFCASSPLGQGLSSYNSPLHFGNGTRLTVT.